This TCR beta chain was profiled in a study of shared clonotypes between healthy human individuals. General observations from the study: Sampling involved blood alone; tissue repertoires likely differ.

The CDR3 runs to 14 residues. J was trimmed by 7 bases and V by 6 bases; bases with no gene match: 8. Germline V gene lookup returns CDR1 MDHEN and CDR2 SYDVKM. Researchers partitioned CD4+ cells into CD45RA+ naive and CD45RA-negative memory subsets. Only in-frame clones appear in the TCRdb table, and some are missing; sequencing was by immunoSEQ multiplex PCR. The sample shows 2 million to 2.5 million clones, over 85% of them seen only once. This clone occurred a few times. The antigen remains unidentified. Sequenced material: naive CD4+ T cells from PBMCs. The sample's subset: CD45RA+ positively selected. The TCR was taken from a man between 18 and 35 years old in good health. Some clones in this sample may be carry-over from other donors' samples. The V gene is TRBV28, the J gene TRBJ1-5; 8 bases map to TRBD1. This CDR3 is CASRSGTGRQPQHF. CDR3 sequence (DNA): TGTGCCAGCAGGTCCGGGACAGGCAGGCAGCCCCAGCATTTT.